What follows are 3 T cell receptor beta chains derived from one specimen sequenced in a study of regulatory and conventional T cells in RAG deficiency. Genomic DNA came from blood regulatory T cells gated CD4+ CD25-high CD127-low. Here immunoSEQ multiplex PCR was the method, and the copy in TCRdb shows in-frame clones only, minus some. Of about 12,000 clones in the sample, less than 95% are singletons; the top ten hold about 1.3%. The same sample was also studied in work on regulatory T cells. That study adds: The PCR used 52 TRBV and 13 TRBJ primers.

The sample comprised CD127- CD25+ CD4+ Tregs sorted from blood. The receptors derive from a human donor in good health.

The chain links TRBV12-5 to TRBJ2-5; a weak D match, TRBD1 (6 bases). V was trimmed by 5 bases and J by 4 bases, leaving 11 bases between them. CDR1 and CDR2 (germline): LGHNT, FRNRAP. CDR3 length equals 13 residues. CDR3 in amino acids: CASGPRGRETQYF. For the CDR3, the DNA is TGTGCTAGTGGTCCCAGGGGACGAGAGACCCAGTACTTC.

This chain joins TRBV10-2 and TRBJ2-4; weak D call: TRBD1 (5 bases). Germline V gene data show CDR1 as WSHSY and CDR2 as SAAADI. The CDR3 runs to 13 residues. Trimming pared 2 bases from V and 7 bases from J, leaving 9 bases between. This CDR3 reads CASSEPGLNIQYF. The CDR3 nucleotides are TGCGCCAGCAGTGAGCCAGGGTTGAACATTCAGTACTTC.

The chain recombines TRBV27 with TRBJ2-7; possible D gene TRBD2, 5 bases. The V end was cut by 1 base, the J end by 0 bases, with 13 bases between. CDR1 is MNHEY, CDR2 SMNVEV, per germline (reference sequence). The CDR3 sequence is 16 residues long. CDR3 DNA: TGTGCCAGCAGTTTATGGTATCGGGGAACCTCCTACGAGCAGTACTTC. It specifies CASSLWYRGTSYEQYF.